These 11 T cell receptor beta chains were sequenced from one sample in a study of T cell repertoires in cytomegalovirus infection. These receptors' antigens are unknown. From the reads, TCRdb called clonotypes with MiXCR, one entry per CDR3 protein. The table shows a few hundred thousand distinct CDR3 sequences, with 20% to 25% occurring only once. This material consisted of cultured PBMCs, taken from culture after CMV antigen stimulation. The source is a human donor in good health (CMV status not recorded). Some clones in this sample may be carry-over from other donors' samples.

Concerning this clonotype itself: One end of the junction fails to match germline, which may point to a read error. V is TRBV5-4 and J is TRBJ2-2; D is unclear. Germline V lookup: CDR1 SGHNT, CDR2 YYREEE (reference sequence). CDR3 length: 14 residues. The CDR3 spells CASSLDPGGGVLHF. In DNA, the CDR3 is TGTGCCAGCAGCTTAGATCCCGGCGGTGGGGTCCTACATTTT.

The rearrangement links TRBV7-2 to TRBJ1-6; D not resolved. Germline values: CDR1 SGHTA, CDR2 FQGNSA. The CDR3 is made up of 16 amino acids. Trimming cost V 5 bases and J 9 bases, with 20 bases left between them. Here the CDR3 reads CASSPSFGLSASPLHF. The CDR3, as DNA: TGTGCCAGCAGCCCATCCTTTGGGCTGTCGGCTTCACCCCTCCACTTT.

This clonotype was picked up a small number of times. The J gene is TRBJ1-4, the V gene TRBV6-1; D gene unclear. V was trimmed by 4 bases and J by 4 bases, leaving 7 bases between them. Germline CDR1 MNHNS, CDR2 SASEGT. CDR3 length: 13 residues. The CDR3 here is CASSGRINEKLFF. The CDR3, as DNA: TGTGCCAGCAGTGGACGGATTAATGAAAAACTGTTTTTT.

The genes are TRBV6-8 and TRBJ2-7; D is unclear. Trimming pared 6 bases from V and 0 bases from J, leaving 9 bases between. The length of the CDR3 is 13 residues. CDR1 and CDR2 from the germline V gene are MNHGY and SAAAGT. In DNA, the CDR3 is TGTGCCAGCAGCCCAAACTACTCCTACGAGCAGTACTTC. This gives the protein CASSPNYSYEQYF.

The genes are TRBV7-2 and TRBJ2-1; D gene ambiguous. V was pared by 2 bases and J by 0 bases, with 14 bases between. Germline assignment: CDR1 SGHTA and CDR2 FQGNSA. This CDR3 is 17 amino acids long. The CDR3 reads CASSLTPITSSYNEQFF. CDR3 DNA sequence: TGTGCCAGCAGCTTAACTCCAATTACGAGCTCCTACAATGAGCAGTTCTTC.

This rearrangement joins TRBV2 to TRBJ1-1; the D is unclear. Deletions cut 1 base from V and 1 base from J, with 7 bases between. There are 14 residues in the CDR3. Germline V gene data show CDR1 as SNHLY and CDR2 as FYNNEI. The CDR3: CASSEVVGNTEAFF. The CDR3 nucleotides read TGTGCCAGCAGTGAAGTGGTGGGGAACACTGAAGCTTTCTTT. The full variable domain, its missing parts supplied by reference TRBV2 and TRBJ1-1, is EPEVTQTPSHQVTQMGQEVILRCVPISNHLYFYWYRQILGQKVEFLVSFYNNEISEKSEIFDDQFSVERPDGSNFTLKIRSTKLEDSAMYFCASSEVVGNTEAFFGQGTRLTVV.

There are a few counts of this clonotype. Given a much more abundant clone one base away, this may be a read error. The chain couples TRBV12-3 or TRBV12-4 to TRBJ1-1, with D possibly being TRBD1 (6 bases). CDR3 size: 13 residues. V was trimmed by 6 bases and J by 1 base, leaving 9 bases between them. CDR3 nucleotides: TGTGCCAGCAGCTGGACAGAGAACACTGAAGCTTTCTTT. Amino acid sequence: CASSWTENTEAFF.

This clonotype was counted ten times or more. The chain is built from TRBV7-2 and TRBJ1-1, with no clear D. Germline CDR1 reads SGHTA; CDR2 reads FQGNSA. The CDR3 consists of 14 residues. Trimming shortened V by 0 bases and J by 4 bases, and 9 bases separated the two germline ends. CDR3 loop: CASSLAGQSTEAFF. The CDR3 nucleotides read TGTGCCAGCAGCTTAGCTGGGCAGTCCACTGAAGCTTTCTTT.

The CDR3 sequence is CSARDTRDSTYNEQFF. The CDR3 bases are TGCAGTGCTAGAGACACCCGGGACTCGACCTACAATGAGCAGTTCTTC. The chain joins TRBV20-1 to TRBJ2-1, with D perhaps matching TRBD2 (6 bases). This CDR3 comprises 16 residues. Trimming pared 0 bases from V and 2 bases from J, leaving 14 bases between. Germline V gene data show CDR1 as DFQATT and CDR2 as SNEGSKA (reference sequence).

CDR3 protein: CASSQDSGYNQPQHF. For the CDR3, the DNA is TGTGCCAGCAGCCAAGATAGCGGATACAATCAGCCCCAGCATTTT. The chain combines TRBV3-1 with TRBJ1-5; D remains unclear. From germline, CDR1 is LGHDT and CDR2 YNNKEL (reference sequence). V shed 0 bases and J shed 3 bases, with 9 bases lying between them. This CDR3 comprises 15 residues.

CDR3 coding DNA: TGTGCCAGCAGTGCTCCCTCGACAGGGGCGAACACTGAAGCTTTCTTT. Translated, it gives CASSAPSTGANTEAFF. This chain uses TRBV27 with TRBJ1-1; 8 bases are a match to TRBD1. Per the germline V gene, CDR1 is MNHEY and CDR2 is SMNVEV (reference sequence). V lost 5 bases, J lost 1 base, and 9 bases stayed unmatched. This CDR3 is 16 amino acids long.